Sequencing of this TCR beta chain was carried out in a study of T cell repertoires in cytomegalovirus infection. The wider study: CMV epitopes in the study were HLA-C-restricted (recently identified) and HLA-B-restricted (well studied). Public TCR beta signatures provided an indication of both CMV infection and a matching HLA type. Findings and caveats of the study: Dominating the ex vivo response were HLA-C-restricted CMV-specific TCR beta clonotypes.

Germline V gives CDR1 SGHVS, CDR2 FQNEAQ. CDR3 length: 15 residues. V was clipped by 5 bases and J by 5 bases, with 18 bases between them. One entry per CDR3 protein results from TCRdb running MiXCR on the reads. The sample has about 770,000 distinct CDR3 sequences; 25% to 35% are singletons. At least ten counts were recorded for this clonotype. The target antigen is unknown. The specimen was cultured CD8+ T cells from PBMCs, collected from culture after CMV antigen stimulation. This chain connects TRBV7-8 to TRBJ1-1; D possibly corresponds to TRBD1 (6 bases). This clonotype was obtained from a human donor in good health (CMV status not recorded). Some clones in this sample may be carry-over from other donors' samples. The CDR3 DNA is TGTGCCAGCAGCCATCGCGGGGGGCGGGATACTGAAGCTTTCTTT. Its translation is CASSHRGGRDTEAFF.